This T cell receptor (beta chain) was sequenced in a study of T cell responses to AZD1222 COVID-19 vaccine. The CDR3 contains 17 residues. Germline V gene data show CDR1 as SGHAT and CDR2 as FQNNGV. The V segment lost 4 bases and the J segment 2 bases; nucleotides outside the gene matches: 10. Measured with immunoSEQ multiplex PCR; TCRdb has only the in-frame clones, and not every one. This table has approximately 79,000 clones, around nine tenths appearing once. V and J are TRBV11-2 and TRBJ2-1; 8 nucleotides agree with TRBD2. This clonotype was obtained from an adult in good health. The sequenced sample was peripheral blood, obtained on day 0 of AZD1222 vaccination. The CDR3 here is CASSSQVTSGTYNEQFF. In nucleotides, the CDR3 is TGTGCCAGCAGCTCTCAGGTAACTAGCGGAACCTACAATGAGCAGTTCTTC.